The 26 T cell receptor beta chains presented below share a single source sample, sequenced in a study of radiotherapy plus CTLA-4 blockade in lung cancer. Profiling relied on immunoSEQ multiplex PCR, and the TCRdb table lists in-frame clones only, not all of them. Among approximately 57,000 clones listed, around 80% were seen once. This material consisted of peripheral blood, taken from a patient treated with radiotherapy plus ipilimumab. The receptors shown here come from a human donor with non-small cell lung cancer whose response to radiotherapy plus ipilimumab could not be evaluated.

V gene TRBV18 combines with J gene TRBJ2-5; possibly TRBD1 for D (6 bases). With the DNA end fitting TRBJ2-7 better, the J assignment may be wrong. The CDR3 is 16 residues long. Germline loops: CDR1 KGHSH, CDR2 LQKENI. CDR3 sequence (DNA): TGTGCCAGCTCACCACCGTTAACAGGGATAACCGACGAGCAGTACTTC. It codes for CASSPPLTGITDEQYF.

V is TRBV6-1 and J is TRBJ1-5; D gene uncertain. The CDR3 is 14 amino acids. V was pared by 7 bases and J by 3 bases, with 13 bases between. The germline CDR1 and CDR2 sequences are MNHNS and SASEGT. CDR3 sequence reads: CASTGMGLNQPQHF. In nucleotides, the CDR3 is TGTGCCAGCACTGGCATGGGCCTCAATCAGCCCCAGCATTTT.

This chain connects TRBV15 to TRBJ1-4; 10 bases map to TRBD1. With 5 bases clipped from V and 8 bases from J, the junction kept 11 bases outside the gene matches. This CDR3 has 16 amino acids. CDR1 and CDR2 (germline): LNHNV, YYDKDF (reference sequence). CDR3 sequence reads: CATSPRGGQGREKLFF. The CDR3 nucleotides read TGTGCCACCAGCCCACGGGGGGGACAGGGGAGGGAAAAACTGTTTTTT.

The chain couples TRBV7-7 to TRBJ1-4; 11 bases map to TRBD1. The V segment lost 5 bases and the J segment 6 bases; nucleotides outside the gene matches: 5. Germline V lookup: CDR1 SSHAT, CDR2 FNYEAQ (reference sequence). The CDR3 is 15 residues long. CDR3 coding DNA: TGTGCCAGCAGCGCCGGGACAGGGGGTTATGAAAAACTGTTTTTT. Residues: CASSAGTGGYEKLFF.

The chain uses TRBV7-9 and TRBJ2-7, with D hard to call. Trimming took off 1 base at V and 5 bases at J, with 9 bases between the two ends. Germline loops: CDR1 SEHNR, CDR2 FQNEAQ (reference sequence). This CDR3 region has 13 residues. The chain's CDR3 is CASSLEIGDEQYF. The CDR3 region has the DNA TGTGCCAGCAGCTTAGAGATAGGAGACGAGCAGTACTTC.

The V and J genes are TRBV9 and TRBJ2-3; 7 bases fit TRBD1. The V gene end was trimmed by 4 bases and the J gene end by 7 bases; junction bases not matched to a gene: 9. Per germline, CDR1 SGDLS and CDR2 YYNGEE. CDR3 length equals 14 residues. CDR3 bases: TGTGCCAGCAGCCCCCGACAGGGTGGGAATACGCAGTATTTT. Protein: CASSPRQGGNTQYF. Full variable domain (missing parts from reference TRBV9 and TRBJ2-3): DSGVTQTPKHLITATGQRVTLRCSPRSGDLSVYWYQQSLDQGLQFLIQYYNGEERAKGNILERFSAQQFPDLHSELNLSSLELGDSALYFCASSPRQGGNTQYFGPGTRLTVL.

The chain combines TRBV6-6 with TRBJ2-7, with 10 bases matching TRBD1. The germline gives CDR1 MNHNY, CDR2 SVGAGI (reference sequence). This CDR3 has 16 amino acids. Germline trimming cut 4 bases from V and 3 bases from J; bases unmatched to any gene: 9. The CDR3 loop is CASSSFRDRGNYEQYF. DNA of the CDR3: TGTGCCAGCAGTTCCTTTCGGGACAGGGGAAACTACGAGCAGTACTTC.

The chain uses TRBV30 and TRBJ2-7; a weak D match, TRBD2 (6 bases). Trimming pared 2 bases from V and 6 bases from J, leaving 14 bases between. The CDR3 spans 13 residues. From germline, CDR1 is GTSNPN and CDR2 SVGIG (reference sequence). The CDR3 sequence: CAWSPLPGVEQYF. The CDR3 DNA follows: TGTGCCTGGAGTCCCCTCCCGGGGGTCGAGCAGTACTTC. The full variable domain, rest sourced from reference TRBV30 and TRBJ2-7, is SQTIHQWPATLVQPVGSPLSLECTVEGTSNPNLYWYRQAAGRGLQLLFYSVGIGQISSEVPQNLSASRPQDRQFILSSKKLLLSDSGFYLCAWSPLPGVEQYFGPGTRLTVT.

This chain uses TRBV18 with TRBJ1-2; 9 bases are shared with TRBD1. The CDR3 has 18 residues. The germline V gene encodes CDR1 KGHSH and CDR2 LQKENI. V gave up 0 bases and J gave up 5 bases; unmatched junction bases: 13. As DNA, the CDR3 is TGTGCCAGCTCACCACCGGGACAGGGAAGATCAAGCGTGTATGGCTACACCTTC. Protein: CASSPPGQGRSSVYGYTF.

The CDR3 region is CSVQRGTSILEQYF. The CDR3 DNA sequence: TGCAGCGTCCAGAGGGGGACTAGCATTCTCGAGCAGTACTTC. This chain connects TRBV29-1 to TRBJ2-7, with 9 nucleotides matching TRBD2. J lost 6 bases, V lost 6 bases, and 12 bases had no gene match. From germline, CDR1 is SQVTM and CDR2 ANQGSEA. This CDR3 has 14 amino acids.

This rearrangement joins TRBV25-1 to TRBJ2-3; 8 bases are shared with TRBD1. The CDR3 is 14 residues long. V lost 6 bases to trimming and J lost 3 bases; unmatched junction nucleotides: 5. The germline V gene encodes CDR1 MGHDK and CDR2 SYGVNS. The CDR3 region is CASSTGGPTDTQYF. The DNA for the CDR3 is TGTGCCAGCAGCACAGGGGGGCCGACAGATACGCAGTATTTT.

This sequence joins TRBV25-1 and TRBJ2-5; TRBD1 might be the D (6 bases). Germline V gene lookup returns CDR1 MGHDK and CDR2 SYGVNS. The CDR3 has 14 amino acids. V was shortened by 5 bases and J by 5 bases, with 15 bases between the two germline ends. The CDR3 reads CASSPSGGLETQYF. The CDR3 DNA reads as TGTGCCAGCAGTCCATCTGGGGGCTTGGAGACCCAGTACTTC.

The chain employs TRBV7-2 and TRBJ2-4, with TRBD2 identical over 8 bases. The junction had 13 bases not matched to a gene; V was cut back by 5 bases and J by 10 bases. The CDR3 covers 15 residues. CDR1 and CDR2 from the germline V gene are SGHTA and FQGNSA. In DNA, the CDR3 is TGTGCCAGCAGCCTTATAGCGGGGACCCAAGGGATTCAGTACTTC. Translation: CASSLIAGTQGIQYF. The whole variable domain, remainder taken from reference TRBV7-2 and TRBJ2-4, is GAGVSQSPSNKVTEKGKDVELRCDPISGHTALYWYRQSLGQGLEFLIYFQGNSAPDKSGLPSDRFSAERTGGSVSTLTIQRTQQEDSAVYLCASSLIAGTQGIQYFGAGTRLSVL.

The chain combines TRBV6-5 with TRBJ2-2; the D gene is possibly TRBD1 (5 bases). This CDR3 has 15 amino acids. Between the trimmed V and J ends, which lost 4 bases and 5 bases, there was a span of 14 bases. Germline V gene sequence: CDR1 MNHEY, CDR2 SVGAGI. CDR3 nucleotides: TGTGCCAGCAGTTTTTCAGGGCTCCGAACCGGGGAGCTGTTTTTT. Translation gives CASSFSGLRTGELFF.

The V gene is TRBV7-9, the J gene TRBJ2-2, with 9 bases lining up with TRBD2. CDR1 is SEHNR, CDR2 FQNEAQ, per germline (reference sequence). The junction had 3 bases not matched to a gene; V was cut back by 5 bases and J by 14 bases. CDR3 length equals 11 residues. The DNA of the CDR3 is TGTGCCAGCAGCCCTAGCGGGAAACTGTTTTTT. Amino acid sequence: CASSPSGKLFF.

The chain has TRBV18 and TRBJ2-5; 9 bases align to TRBD2. J was trimmed by 6 bases and V by 3 bases; bases with no gene match: 17. CDR1 KGHSH and CDR2 LQKENI come from the germline V gene. The CDR3 is 18 residues long. The CDR3 here is CASSPPAAGGPQLKTQYF. CDR3 nucleotides: TGTGCCAGCTCACCGCCTGCGGCGGGGGGGCCTCAGCTGAAGACCCAGTACTTC.

The chain links TRBV10-3 to TRBJ1-1, with TRBD1 matching over 8 bases. V shed 2 bases and J 5 bases; nucleotides not matched to a gene: 1. Germline V gives CDR1 ENHRY, CDR2 SYGVKD. The CDR3 totals 13 residues. The DNA of the CDR3 is TGTGCCATCAGTGAGCACAGGGGGACTGAAGCTTTCTTT. This translates into CAISEHRGTEAFF.

A single count supports this clone. The chain employs TRBV5-1 and TRBJ2-3, with D unclear. The germline V and J ends were trimmed by 0 bases and 0 bases, with 11 bases remaining between them. From germline, CDR1 is SGHRS and CDR2 YFSETQ. This CDR3 contains 16 residues. The CDR3 protein is CASSLGAGSSTDTQYF. CDR3 DNA: TGCGCCAGCAGCTTGGGGGCAGGATCGAGCACAGATACGCAGTATTTT.

The table lists this clone with a few counts. The V gene is TRBV6-1, the J gene TRBJ2-7; 7 nucleotides align to TRBD1. With 8 bases clipped from V and 1 base from J, the junction kept 5 bases outside the gene matches. Germline V gene sequence: CDR1 MNHNS, CDR2 SASEGT. The CDR3 consists of 13 residues. The CDR3 region has the DNA TGTGCCAGCGACAGGGTGGGTTCCTACGAGCAGTACTTC. Amino acids: CASDRVGSYEQYF.

The chain links TRBV5-1 to TRBJ1-1; 7 nucleotides align to TRBD1. CDR1 and CDR2 (germline): SGHRS, YFSETQ. The CDR3 has 13 amino acids. After removal of 4 bases from V and 4 bases from J, the junction contained 4 bases not matched to a gene. CDR3 sequence: CASSPGGATEAFF. DNA of the CDR3: TGCGCCAGCAGCCCAGGGGGTGCCACTGAAGCTTTCTTT.

This clone is a singleton in its sample. This rearrangement joins TRBV7-9 to TRBJ2-5, with D uncertain. Germline lookup yields CDR1 SEHNR and CDR2 FQNEAQ (reference sequence). V dropped 0 bases and J dropped 4 bases, with 18 bases sitting between them. The CDR3 has 17 amino acids. The CDR3 DNA is TGTGCCAGCAGCTTAGCGCCCCGTTATTGGTCCGGAGAGACCCAGTACTTC. Protein: CASSLAPRYWSGETQYF.

The chain links TRBV27 to TRBJ2-2; D is uncertain. V was shortened by 6 bases and J by 5 bases, with 7 bases between the two germline ends. Germline V gives CDR1 MNHEY, CDR2 SMNVEV (reference sequence). The CDR3 extends over 12 amino acids. CDR3 in amino acids: CASRGSTGELFF. The CDR3 region has the DNA TGTGCCAGCAGGGGCTCGACCGGGGAGCTGTTTTTT.

This chain connects TRBV28 to TRBJ2-7; 7 bases are a match to TRBD1. Unmatched junction bases numbered 11, after V lost 5 bases and J lost 7 bases. The CDR3 is 14 residues long. The V gene's germline CDR1 is MDHEN and CDR2 SYDVKM. As DNA, the CDR3 is TGTGCCAGCAGTGGGGGACAGCTCCGAGGGGAGCAGTACTTC. Translated: CASSGGQLRGEQYF.

This clone has just a few counts. Other DNA sequences in this specimen translate into the identical CDR3. The V call is TRBV27, the J call TRBJ2-6; a possible D gene is TRBD1 (5 bases). CDR1 and CDR2 from the germline V gene are MNHEY and SMNVEV (reference sequence). CDR3 size: 15 residues. The germline V and J ends were trimmed by 2 bases and 2 bases, with 7 bases remaining between them. The chain's CDR3 is CASSLRGTGANVLTF. The CDR3 bases are TGTGCCAGCAGTTTAAGGGGTACTGGGGCCAACGTCCTGACTTTC.

This sequence joins TRBV6-5 and TRBJ1-1; a possible D gene is TRBD1 (5 bases). CDR3 length: 14 amino acids. V lost 6 bases and J lost 0, with 11 bases in between. Germline V gives CDR1 MNHEY, CDR2 SVGAGI. Written as DNA, the CDR3 is TGTGCCAGCAGCCAGACAGTATTGAACACTGAAGCTTTCTTT. Residues: CASSQTVLNTEAFF.

This clone appeared a single time. The chain recombines TRBV7-2 with TRBJ2-5; 12 bases are a match to TRBD2. Germline V gene data show CDR1 as SGHTA and CDR2 as FQGNSA. The CDR3 loop spans 15 amino acids. V was clipped by 5 bases and J by 3 bases; unmatched bases: 4. The chain's CDR3 is CASSRGLAGKETQYF. In nucleotides, the CDR3 is TGTGCCAGCAGCCGAGGACTAGCGGGGAAAGAGACCCAGTACTTC.